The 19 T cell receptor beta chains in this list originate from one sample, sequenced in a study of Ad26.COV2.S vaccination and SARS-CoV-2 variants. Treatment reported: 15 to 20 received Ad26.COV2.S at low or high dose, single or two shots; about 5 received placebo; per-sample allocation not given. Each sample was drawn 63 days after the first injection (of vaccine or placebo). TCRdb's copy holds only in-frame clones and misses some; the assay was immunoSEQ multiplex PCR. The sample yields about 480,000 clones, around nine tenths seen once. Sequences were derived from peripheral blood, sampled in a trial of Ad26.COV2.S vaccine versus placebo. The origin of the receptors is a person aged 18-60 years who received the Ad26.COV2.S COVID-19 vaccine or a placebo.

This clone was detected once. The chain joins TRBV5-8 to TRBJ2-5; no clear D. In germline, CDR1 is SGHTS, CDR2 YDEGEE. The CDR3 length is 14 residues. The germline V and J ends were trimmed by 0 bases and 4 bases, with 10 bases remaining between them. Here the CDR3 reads CASSLGRAVETQYF. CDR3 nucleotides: TGTGCCAGCAGCTTGGGTAGGGCAGTAGAGACCCAGTACTTC.

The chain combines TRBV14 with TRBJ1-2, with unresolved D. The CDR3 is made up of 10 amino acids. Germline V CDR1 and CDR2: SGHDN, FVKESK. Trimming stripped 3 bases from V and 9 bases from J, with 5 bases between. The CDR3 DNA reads TGTGCCAGCAGCCAGACCCGCTACACCTTC. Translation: CASSQTRYTF.

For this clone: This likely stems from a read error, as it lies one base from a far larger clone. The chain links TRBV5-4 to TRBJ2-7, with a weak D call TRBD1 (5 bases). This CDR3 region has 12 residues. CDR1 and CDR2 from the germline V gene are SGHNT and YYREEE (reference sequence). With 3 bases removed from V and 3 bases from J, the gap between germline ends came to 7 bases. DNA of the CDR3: TGTGCCAGCAGCTACGACAGCTACGAGCAGTACTTC. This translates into CASSYDSYEQYF.

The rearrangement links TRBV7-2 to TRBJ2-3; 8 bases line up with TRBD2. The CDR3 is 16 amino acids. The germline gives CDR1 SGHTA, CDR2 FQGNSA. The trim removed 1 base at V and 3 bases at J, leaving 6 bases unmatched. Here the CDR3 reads CASSLVAGLSTDTQYF. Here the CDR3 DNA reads TGTGCCAGCAGCTTAGTAGCGGGATTGTCTACAGATACGCAGTATTTT.

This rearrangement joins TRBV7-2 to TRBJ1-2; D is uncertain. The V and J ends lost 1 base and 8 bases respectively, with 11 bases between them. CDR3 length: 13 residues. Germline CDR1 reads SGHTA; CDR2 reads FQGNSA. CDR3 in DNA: TGTGCCAGCAGCTTAGGGGGAGGTTACGGCTACACCTTC. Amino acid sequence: CASSLGGGYGYTF.

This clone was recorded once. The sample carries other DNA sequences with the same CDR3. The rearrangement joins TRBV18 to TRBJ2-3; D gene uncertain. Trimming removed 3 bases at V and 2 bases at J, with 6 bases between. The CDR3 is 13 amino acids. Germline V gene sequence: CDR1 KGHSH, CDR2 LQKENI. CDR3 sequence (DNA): TGTGCCAGCTCACCGCCCAACACAGATACGCAGTATTTT. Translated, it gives CASSPPNTDTQYF.

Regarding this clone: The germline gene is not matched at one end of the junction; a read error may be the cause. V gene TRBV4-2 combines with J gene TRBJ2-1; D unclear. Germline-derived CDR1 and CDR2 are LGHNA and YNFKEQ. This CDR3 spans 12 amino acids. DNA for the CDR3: TGTGCCAGCAGTCAAGACGTAAGGCAGCGGTTCTTC. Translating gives CASSQDVRQRFF.

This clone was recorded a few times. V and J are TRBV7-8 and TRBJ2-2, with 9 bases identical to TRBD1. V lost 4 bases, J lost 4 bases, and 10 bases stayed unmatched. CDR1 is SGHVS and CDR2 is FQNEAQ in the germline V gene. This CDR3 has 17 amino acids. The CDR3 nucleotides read TGTGCCAGCAGCTACCGGGACAGGGACTCTCCCACCGGGGAGCTGTTTTTT. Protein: CASSYRDRDSPTGELFF.

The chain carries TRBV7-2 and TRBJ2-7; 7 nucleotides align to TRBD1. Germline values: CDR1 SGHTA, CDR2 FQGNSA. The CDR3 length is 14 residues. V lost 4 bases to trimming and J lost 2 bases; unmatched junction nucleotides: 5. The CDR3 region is CASSSRQGTYEQYF. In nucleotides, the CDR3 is TGTGCCAGCAGCTCACGACAGGGTACCTACGAGCAGTACTTC.

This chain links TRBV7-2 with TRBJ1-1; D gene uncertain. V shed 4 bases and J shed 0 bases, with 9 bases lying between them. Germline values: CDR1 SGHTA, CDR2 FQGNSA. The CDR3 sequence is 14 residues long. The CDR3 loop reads CASSYLGLNTEAFF. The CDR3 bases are TGTGCCAGCAGCTATTTGGGCTTGAACACTGAAGCTTTCTTT.

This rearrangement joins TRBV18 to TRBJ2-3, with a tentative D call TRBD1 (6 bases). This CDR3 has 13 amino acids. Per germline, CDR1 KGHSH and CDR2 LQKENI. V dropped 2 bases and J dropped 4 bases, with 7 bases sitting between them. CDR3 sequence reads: CASSPGGADTQYF. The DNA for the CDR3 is TGTGCCAGCTCACCAGGGGGCGCAGATACGCAGTATTTT.

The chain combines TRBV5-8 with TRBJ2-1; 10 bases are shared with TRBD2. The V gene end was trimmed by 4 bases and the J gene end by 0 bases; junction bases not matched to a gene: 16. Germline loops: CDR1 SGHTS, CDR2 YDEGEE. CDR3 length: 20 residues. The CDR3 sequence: CASSVMGLAGEVGSYNEQFF. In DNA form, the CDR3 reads TGTGCCAGCAGCGTAATGGGGCTAGCGGGAGAAGTAGGCTCCTACAATGAGCAGTTCTTC. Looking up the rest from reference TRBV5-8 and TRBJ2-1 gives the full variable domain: EAGVTQSPTHLIKTRGQQATLRCSPISGHTSVYWYQQALGLGLQFLLWYDEGEERNRGNFPPRFSGRQFPNYSSELNVNALELEDSALYLCASSVMGLAGEVGSYNEQFFGPGTRLTVL.

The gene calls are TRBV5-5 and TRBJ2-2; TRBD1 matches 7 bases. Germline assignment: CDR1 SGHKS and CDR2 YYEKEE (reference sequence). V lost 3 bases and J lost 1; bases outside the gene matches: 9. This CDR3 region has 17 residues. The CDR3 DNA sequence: TGTGCCAGCAGCTCGGCCCCGGGACAGATGAACACCGGGGAGCTGTTTTTT. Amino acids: CASSSAPGQMNTGELFF.

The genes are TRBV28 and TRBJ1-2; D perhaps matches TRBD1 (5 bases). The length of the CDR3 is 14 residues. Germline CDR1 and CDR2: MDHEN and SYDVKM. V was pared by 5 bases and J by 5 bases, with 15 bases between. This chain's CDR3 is CASSHSGGAYGYTF. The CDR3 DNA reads TGTGCCAGCAGTCATTCCGGGGGAGCATATGGCTACACCTTC.

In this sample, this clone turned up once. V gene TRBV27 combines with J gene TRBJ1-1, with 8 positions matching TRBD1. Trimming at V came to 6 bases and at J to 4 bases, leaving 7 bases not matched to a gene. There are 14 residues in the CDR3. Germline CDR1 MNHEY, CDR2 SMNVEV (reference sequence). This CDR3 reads CASSRTGFGTEAFF. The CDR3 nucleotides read TGTGCCAGCAGCCGGACAGGGTTTGGCACTGAAGCTTTCTTT.

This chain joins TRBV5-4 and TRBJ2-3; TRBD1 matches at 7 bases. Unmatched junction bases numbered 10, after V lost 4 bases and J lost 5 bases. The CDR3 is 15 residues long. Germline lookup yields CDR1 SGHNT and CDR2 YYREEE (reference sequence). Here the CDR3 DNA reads TGTGCCAGCAGCCTACCAAGGGGGCCGGAAGATACGCAGTATTTT. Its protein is CASSLPRGPEDTQYF.

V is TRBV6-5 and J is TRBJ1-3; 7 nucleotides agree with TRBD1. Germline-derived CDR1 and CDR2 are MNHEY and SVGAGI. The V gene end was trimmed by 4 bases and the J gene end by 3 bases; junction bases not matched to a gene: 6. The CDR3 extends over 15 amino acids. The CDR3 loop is CASSFQQGGGNTIYF. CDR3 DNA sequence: TGTGCCAGCAGTTTCCAGCAGGGGGGTGGAAACACCATATATTTT.

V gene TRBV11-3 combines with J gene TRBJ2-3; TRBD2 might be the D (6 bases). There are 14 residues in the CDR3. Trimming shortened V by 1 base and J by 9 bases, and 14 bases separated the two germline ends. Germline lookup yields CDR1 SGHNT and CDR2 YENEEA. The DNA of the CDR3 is TGTGCCAGCAGCTTAGCGGGAGAAGGAGGCACGCAGTATTTT. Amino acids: CASSLAGEGGTQYF.

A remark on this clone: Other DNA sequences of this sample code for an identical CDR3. The CDR3 sequence is CASSQGTSGQETQYF. The CDR3 DNA reads as TGCGCCAGCAGCCAAGGGACTAGCGGACAAGAGACCCAGTACTTC. V gene TRBV4-3 combines with J gene TRBJ2-5, with TRBD2 matching over 10 bases. CDR3 length equals 15 residues. Germline CDR1 and CDR2: LGHNA and YSLEER. J lost 2 bases, V lost 1 base, and 1 base had no gene match.